The rows below give T cell receptor beta chains drawn from one sample of a study of T cells in Graves' hyperthyroidism and ophthalmopathy. TCRdb re-called the multiplex PCR reads with MiXCR, one entry per CDR3 protein. The sample holds 350,000 or so distinct CDR3 sequences, roughly 17% seen once. What was sequenced was blood. The receptors were gathered from a woman aged 25 to 39 with Graves' hyperthyroidism that later progressed to Graves' ophthalmopathy. The CDR3 runs from the conserved cysteine through the conserved F or W. D genes are given only for firm matches. Clone size is shown for a subset of rows, as once, few, many or a class of expanded clone.

clone size: many; D gene: -; J gene: TRBJ1-1; V gene: TRBV20-1; CDR3 protein: CSARDGGTEAFF; CDR3 DNA: TGCAGTGCTAGGGACGGGGGCACTGAAGCTTTCTTT
clone size: -; D gene: -; J gene: TRBJ2-2; V gene: TRBV29-1; CDR3 protein: CSARDHANTGELFF; CDR3 DNA: TGCAGCGCCCGGGACCATGCGAACACCGGGGAGCTGTTTTTT
clone size: -; D gene: -; J gene: TRBJ1-5; V gene: TRBV4-1; CDR3 protein: CASSQERNQPLHF; CDR3 DNA: TGCGCCAGCAGCCAAGAGCGCAATCAGCCCCTGCATTTT
clone size: many; D gene: -; J gene: TRBJ1-1; V gene: TRBV6-1; CDR3 protein: CASISGNTEAFF; CDR3 DNA: TGTGCCAGCATATCAGGGAACACTGAAGCTTTCTTT
clone size: many; D gene: TRBD1; J gene: TRBJ1-1; V gene: TRBV5-1; CDR3 protein: CASSLAKGAVTEAFF; CDR3 DNA: TGCGCCAGCAGCTTGGCCAAGGGGGCGGTCACTGAAGCTTTCTTT
clone size: many; D gene: -; J gene: TRBJ2-5; V gene: TRBV12-3/TRBV12-4; CDR3 protein: CASSSPDIRRVWKTQYF; CDR3 DNA: TGTGCCAGCAGCTCGCCGGATATACGCAGGGTTTGGAAGACCCAGTACTTC
clone size: -; D gene: TRBD1; J gene: TRBJ1-5; V gene: TRBV7-2; CDR3 protein: CASSSTGTGVLPQHF; CDR3 DNA: TGTGCCAGCAGCTCAACCGGGACAGGGGTCTTGCCCCAGCATTTT
clone size: few; D gene: TRBD1; J gene: TRBJ1-1; V gene: TRBV6-1; CDR3 protein: CASRRGQGIPEAFF; CDR3 DNA: TGTGCCAGCAGGAGGGGACAGGGGATCCCTGAAGCTTTCTTT
clone size: many; D gene: -; J gene: TRBJ1-1; V gene: TRBV7-2; CDR3 protein: CASSFPGRHTEAFF; CDR3 DNA: TGTGCCAGCAGCTTCCCGGGACGGCACACTGAAGCTTTCTTT
clone size: -; D gene: -; J gene: TRBJ2-7; V gene: TRBV9; CDR3 protein: CASSEGDTRGYEQYF; CDR3 DNA: TGTGCCAGCAGCGAGGGGGATACAAGGGGCTACGAGCAGTACTTC
clone size: -; D gene: -; J gene: TRBJ2-7; V gene: TRBV19; CDR3 protein: CASSISYGRAGGEQYF; CDR3 DNA: TGTGCCAGTAGTATCTCTTACGGGAGGGCAGGGGGCGAGCAGTACTTC
clone size: many; D gene: TRBD1; J gene: TRBJ1-5; V gene: TRBV12-3/TRBV12-4; CDR3 protein: CASSYGTGFSQPQHF; CDR3 DNA: TGTGCCAGCAGTTACGGGACAGGGTTCAGTCAGCCCCAGCATTTT
clone size: few; D gene: TRBD2; J gene: TRBJ2-1; V gene: TRBV19; CDR3 protein: CASSSLTSVNEQFF; CDR3 DNA: TGTGCCAGTAGTTCCTTGACTAGCGTCAATGAGCAGTTCTTC
clone size: many; D gene: TRBD1; J gene: TRBJ2-3; V gene: TRBV2; CDR3 protein: CASSSDRGTTDTQYF; CDR3 DNA: TGTGCCAGCAGCTCGGACAGGGGAACCACAGATACGCAGTATTTT
clone size: few; D gene: -; J gene: TRBJ1-3; V gene: TRBV30; CDR3 protein: CAWSFFGGPGNTIYF; CDR3 DNA: TGTGCCTGGAGTTTTTTTGGAGGCCCTGGAAACACCATATATTTT
clone size: many; D gene: -; J gene: TRBJ2-4; V gene: TRBV28; CDR3 protein: CASSPFLFKLAKNIQYF; CDR3 DNA: TGTGCCAGCAGCCCATTCCTCTTTAAGTTAGCCAAAAACATTCAGTACTTC
clone size: -; D gene: -; J gene: TRBJ1-1; V gene: TRBV6-1; CDR3 protein: CASSEGLGNTEAFF; CDR3 DNA: TGTGCCAGCAGCGAAGGATTGGGGAACACTGAAGCTTTCTTT
clone size: many; D gene: -; J gene: TRBJ2-3; V gene: TRBV20-1; CDR3 protein: CSASVGGRINTDTQYF; CDR3 DNA: TGCAGTGCTAGTGTGGGAGGCAGGATCAACACAGATACGCAGTATTTT
clone size: many; D gene: -; J gene: TRBJ1-2; V gene: TRBV6-2/TRBV6-3; CDR3 protein: CASSFTDSYGYTF; CDR3 DNA: TGTGCCAGCAGTTTCACAGACTCCTATGGCTACACCTTC
clone size: -; D gene: -; J gene: TRBJ1-1; V gene: TRBV9; CDR3 protein: CASSEGTPEAFF; CDR3 DNA: TGTGCCAGCAGCGAAGGGACCCCGGAAGCTTTCTTT